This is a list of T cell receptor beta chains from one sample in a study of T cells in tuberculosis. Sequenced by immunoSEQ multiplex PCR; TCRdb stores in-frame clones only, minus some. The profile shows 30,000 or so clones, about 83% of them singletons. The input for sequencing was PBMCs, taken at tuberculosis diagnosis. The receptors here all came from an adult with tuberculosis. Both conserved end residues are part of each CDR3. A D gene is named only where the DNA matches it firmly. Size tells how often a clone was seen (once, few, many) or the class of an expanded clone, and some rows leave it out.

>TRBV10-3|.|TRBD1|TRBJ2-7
CAISGGGQGSEQYF
TGTGCCATCAGTGGAGGAGGACAGGGGTCCGAGCAGTACTTC
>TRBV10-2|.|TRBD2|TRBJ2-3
CASSDKRGEGTDTQYF
TGCGCCAGCAGTGACAAGCGGGGGGAGGGCACAGATACGCAGTATTTT
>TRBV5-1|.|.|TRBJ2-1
CASTRTDAGYNEQFF
TGCGCCAGCACCAGGACAGACGCGGGCTACAATGAGCAGTTCTTC
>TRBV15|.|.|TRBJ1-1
CATSRSRTEAFF
TGTGCCACCAGCAGGAGCCGAACTGAAGCTTTCTTT
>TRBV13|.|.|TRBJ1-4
CASSLRGRDNEKLFF
TGTGCCAGCAGCTTACGCGGCAGGGATAATGAAAAACTGTTTTTT
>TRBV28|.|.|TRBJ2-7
CASGSGVWYEQYF
TGTGCCAGCGGTTCGGGAGTGTGGTACGAGCAGTACTTC
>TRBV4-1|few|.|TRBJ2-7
CASSHEGGVPLEQYF
TGCGCCAGCAGCCATGAAGGGGGGGTCCCATTGGAGCAGTACTTC
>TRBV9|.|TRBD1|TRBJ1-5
CASSAGQGSNQPQHF
TGTGCCAGCAGCGCCGGACAGGGCAGCAATCAGCCCCAGCATTTT
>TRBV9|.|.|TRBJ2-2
CASSPDSFTGELFF
TGTGCCAGCAGCCCTGACAGTTTCACCGGGGAGCTGTTTTTT
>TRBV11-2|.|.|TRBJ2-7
CASSLSLGGVLAFSYEQYF
TGTGCCAGCAGCTTAAGTCTTGGCGGGGTTTTAGCTTTCTCCTACGAGCAGTACTTC
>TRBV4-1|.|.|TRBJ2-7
CASSLGGDSYGYEQYF
TGCGCCAGCAGCCTAGGGGGGGATAGTTATGGCTACGAGCAGTACTTC
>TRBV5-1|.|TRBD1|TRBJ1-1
CASSLRQGLNTEAFF
TGCGCCAGCAGTCTCCGACAGGGGCTCAACACTGAAGCTTTCTTT
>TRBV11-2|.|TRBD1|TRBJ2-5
CASGQQGSSQETQYF
TGTGCCAGCGGGCAACAGGGGTCATCTCAAGAGACCCAGTACTTC
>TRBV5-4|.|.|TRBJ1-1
CASSYNRAKGTEAFF
TGTGCCAGCAGCTACAACAGGGCTAAAGGGACTGAAGCTTTCTTT
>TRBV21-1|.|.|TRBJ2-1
CASEASAYNEQFF
TGTGCCAGCGAGGCTAGCGCGTACAATGAGCAGTTCTTC
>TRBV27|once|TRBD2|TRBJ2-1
CASSNPGLAGDLVDYNEQFF
TGTGCCAGCAGTAACCCGGGACTAGCGGGCGATTTGGTCGATTACAATGAGCAGTTCTTC
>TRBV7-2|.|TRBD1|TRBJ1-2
CASSLGGQGSGGYTF
TGTGCCAGCAGCTTAGGGGGACAGGGATCAGGTGGCTACACCTTC
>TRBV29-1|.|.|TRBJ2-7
CSATGRSYEQYF
TGCAGCGCCACAGGGCGCTCCTACGAGCAGTACTTC
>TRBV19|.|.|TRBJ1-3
CASSFVQAGNTIYF
TGTGCCAGTAGTTTCGTCCAGGCCGGAAACACCATATATTTT
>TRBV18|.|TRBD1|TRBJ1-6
CASSDRGGNSPLHF
TGTGCCAGCTCAGACAGGGGAGGGAATTCACCCCTCCACTTT
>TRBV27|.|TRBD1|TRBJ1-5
CATSETGVMGNQPQHF
TGTGCCACCTCCGAGACAGGGGTAATGGGCAATCAGCCCCAGCATTTT
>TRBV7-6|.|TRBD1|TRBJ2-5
CASSLVRQGSETQYF
TGTGCCAGCAGCTTAGTCCGACAGGGGTCGGAGACCCAGTACTTC
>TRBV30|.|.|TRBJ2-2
CAWSVHPGELFF
TGTGCCTGGAGTGTACACCCCGGGGAGCTGTTTTTT
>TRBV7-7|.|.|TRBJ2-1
CASSLGLGNNEQFF
TGTGCCAGCAGCTTGGGACTGGGTAACAATGAGCAGTTCTTC
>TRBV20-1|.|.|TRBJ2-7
CSAPYSLEQYF
TGCAGTGCCCCGTACTCGCTCGAGCAGTACTTC
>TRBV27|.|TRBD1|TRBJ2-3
CASSHDGGQGDPQYF
TGTGCCAGCAGTCACGACGGCGGCCAGGGGGATCCGCAGTATTTT
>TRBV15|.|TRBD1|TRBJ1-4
CATSSRQGRNEKLFF
TGTGCCACCAGCTCCCGACAGGGACGTAATGAAAAACTGTTTTTT
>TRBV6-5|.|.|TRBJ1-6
CASRVSLANSPLHF
TGTGCCAGCAGAGTGTCGTTGGCTAATTCACCCCTCCACTTT
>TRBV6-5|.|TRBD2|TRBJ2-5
CASSLLQREGETQYF
TGTGCCAGCAGTCTATTACAGCGGGAGGGTGAGACCCAGTACTTC
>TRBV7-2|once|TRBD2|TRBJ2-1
CASSQTSAGNEQFF
TGTGCCAGCAGTCAGACTAGCGCGGGTAATGAGCAGTTCTTC
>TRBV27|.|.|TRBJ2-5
CASSLGGGTGEETQYF
TGTGCCAGCAGTTTGGGTGGCGGGACCGGGGAAGAGACCCAGTACTTC
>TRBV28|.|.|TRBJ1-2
CASSLVTGYGYTF
TGTGCCAGCAGTTTAGTTACAGGCTATGGCTACACCTTC
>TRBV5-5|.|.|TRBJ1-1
CASSLEGEGTEAFF
TGTGCCAGCAGCTTGGAGGGGGAGGGCACTGAAGCTTTCTTT
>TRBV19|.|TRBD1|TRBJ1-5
CASSRDRGNQPQHF
TGTGCCAGTAGTAGGGACAGGGGAAATCAGCCCCAGCATTTT
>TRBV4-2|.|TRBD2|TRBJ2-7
CASSQEGSGTSGVDEQYF
TGTGCCAGCAGCCAAGAGGGTTCCGGGACTAGCGGGGTTGACGAGCAGTACTTC
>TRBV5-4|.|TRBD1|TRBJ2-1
CASSYLGQGANEQFF
TGTGCCAGCAGCTACTTGGGACAGGGGGCCAATGAGCAGTTCTTC
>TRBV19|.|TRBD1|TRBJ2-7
CASSIDWTGTYEQYF
TGTGCCAGTAGTATAGACTGGACAGGAACCTACGAGCAGTACTTC
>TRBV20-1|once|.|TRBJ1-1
CSARERAEAFF
TGCAGTGCTAGAGAGAGGGCTGAAGCTTTCTTT
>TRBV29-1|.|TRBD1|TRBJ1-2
CSAGGQGYGYTF
TGCAGCGCCGGAGGACAGGGCTATGGCTACACCTTC
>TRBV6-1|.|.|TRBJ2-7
CASSEAWTGAYEQYF
TGTGCCAGCAGTGAAGCGTGGACGGGGGCCTACGAGCAGTACTTC
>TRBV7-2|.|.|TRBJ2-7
CASSLAAPQGEQYF
TGTGCCAGCAGCTTAGCGGCTCCCCAGGGCGAGCAGTACTTC
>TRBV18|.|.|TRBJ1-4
CASSPSGGIEKLFF
TGTGCCAGCTCACCAAGTGGCGGGATCGAAAAACTGTTTTTT
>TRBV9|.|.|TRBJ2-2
CASSPGQNTGELFF
TGTGCCAGCAGTCCGGGACAGAACACCGGGGAGCTGTTTTTT
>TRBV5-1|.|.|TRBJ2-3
CASSLQAGPTDTQYF
TGCGCCAGCAGCTTGCAGGCGGGGCCGACAGATACGCAGTATTTT
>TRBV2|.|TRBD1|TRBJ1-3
CASSSRGHSGNTIYF
TGTGCCAGCAGTTCCAGGGGGCACTCTGGAAACACCATATATTTT
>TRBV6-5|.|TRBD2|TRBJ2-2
CASSYAAGANTGELFF
TGTGCCAGCAGTTACGCCGCGGGGGCGAACACCGGGGAGCTGTTTTTT
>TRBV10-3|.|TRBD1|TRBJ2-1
CAISQGGQGAEQFF
TGTGCCATCAGTCAAGGGGGCCAAGGGGCTGAGCAGTTCTTC
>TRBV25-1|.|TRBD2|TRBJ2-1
CASSESPNSGGRNNEQFF
TGTGCCAGCAGTGAATCTCCCAACTCGGGCGGGAGGAACAATGAGCAGTTCTTC
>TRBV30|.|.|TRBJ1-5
CAWSVRRGERSNQPQHF
TGTGCCTGGAGTGTACGTCGTGGGGAGAGGAGCAATCAGCCCCAGCATTTT
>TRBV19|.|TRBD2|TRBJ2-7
CASSLGTSGYYEQYF
TGTGCCAGTAGCCTCGGGACTAGCGGCTACTACGAGCAGTACTTC
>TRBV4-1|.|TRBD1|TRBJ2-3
CASSPGQGGGDTQYF
TGCGCCAGCAGCCCGGGACAGGGGGGTGGAGATACGCAGTATTTT
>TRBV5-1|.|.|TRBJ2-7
CASSLDPVSYEQYF
TGCGCCAGCAGCTTGGACCCGGTCTCCTACGAGCAGTACTTC
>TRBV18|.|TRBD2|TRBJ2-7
CASSPSGTSGGAYEQYF
TGTGCCAGCTCACCCTCCGGGACTAGCGGGGGCGCTTACGAGCAGTACTTC
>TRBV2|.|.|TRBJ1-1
CAGNRVEGTEAFF
TGTGCCGGAAACAGGGTAGAGGGTACTGAAGCTTTCTTT
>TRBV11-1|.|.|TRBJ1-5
CRGGGYSNQPQHF
TGTCGGGGGGGCGGCTATAGCAATCAGCCCCAGCATTTT
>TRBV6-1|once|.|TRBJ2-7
CASSERGAGSYEQYF
TGTGCCAGCAGTGAAAGGGGAGCGGGCTCTTACGAGCAGTACTTC
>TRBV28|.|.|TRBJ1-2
CASSIRGISYGYTF
TGTGCCAGCAGTATTCGCGGCATTAGCTATGGCTACACCTTC
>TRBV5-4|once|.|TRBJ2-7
CASSLDGYEQYF
TGTGCCAGCAGCTTGGACGGCTACGAGCAGTACTTC